This paragraph reports one T cell receptor beta chain. The antigen is not known. TCRdb keeps only in-frame clones here, not all; method: immunoSEQ multiplex PCR. The sample lists some 10,000 clones, 90% to 95% occurring once. This sample is part of a study of graft-versus-host responses after intestinal transplantation. Study as a whole: Recipients had transplants, and these were multivisceral, liver-intestinal, or isolated intestinal. Uniformly, recipients were administered anti-thymocyte globulin induction with subsequent tacrolimus and steroids for approximately three years.

Regarding the study as a whole: GvH clones were identified in recipient marrow, with some first appearing in ileum or blood. Individuals who had graft-donor T cell macrochimerism had allografts that showed high graft-versus-host to host-versus-graft clonal ratios.

The time point was: postoperative day 105 after intestinal transplantation (dayNNNN = postoperative day). Source: PBMCs, taken 105 days after intestinal transplantation. This clonotype originated in a human patient who received an intestinal transplant, so some T cells may come from the graft donor.

CDR3 coding DNA: TGTGCCAGCAGCTTAGATGGCCAGGGCGAGCAGTACTTC. Residues: CASSLDGQGEQYF. The chain combines TRBV7-9 with TRBJ2-7; a weak D match, TRBD1 (5 bases). The CDR3 is made up of 13 amino acids. Germline V gene lookup returns CDR1 SEHNR and CDR2 FQNEAQ (reference sequence). Trimming cost V 1 base and J 6 bases, with 10 bases left between them.